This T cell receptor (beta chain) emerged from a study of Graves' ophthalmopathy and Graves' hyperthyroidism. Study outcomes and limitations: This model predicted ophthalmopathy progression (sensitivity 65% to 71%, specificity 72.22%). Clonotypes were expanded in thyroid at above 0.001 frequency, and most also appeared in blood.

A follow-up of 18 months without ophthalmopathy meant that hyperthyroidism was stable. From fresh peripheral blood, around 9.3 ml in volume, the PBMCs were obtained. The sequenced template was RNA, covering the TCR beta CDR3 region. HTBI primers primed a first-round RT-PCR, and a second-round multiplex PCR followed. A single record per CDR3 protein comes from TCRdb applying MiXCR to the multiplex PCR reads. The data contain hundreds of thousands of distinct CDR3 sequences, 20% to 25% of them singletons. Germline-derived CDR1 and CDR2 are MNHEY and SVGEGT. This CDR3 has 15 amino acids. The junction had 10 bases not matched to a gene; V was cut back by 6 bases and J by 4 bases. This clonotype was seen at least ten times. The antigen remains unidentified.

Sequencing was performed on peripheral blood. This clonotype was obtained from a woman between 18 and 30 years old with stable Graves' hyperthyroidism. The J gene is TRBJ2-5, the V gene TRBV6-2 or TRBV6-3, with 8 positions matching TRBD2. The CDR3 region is CASRTGTREVETQYF. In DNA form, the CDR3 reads TGTGCCAGCAGGACCGGGACTAGAGAGGTAGAGACCCAGTACTTC.